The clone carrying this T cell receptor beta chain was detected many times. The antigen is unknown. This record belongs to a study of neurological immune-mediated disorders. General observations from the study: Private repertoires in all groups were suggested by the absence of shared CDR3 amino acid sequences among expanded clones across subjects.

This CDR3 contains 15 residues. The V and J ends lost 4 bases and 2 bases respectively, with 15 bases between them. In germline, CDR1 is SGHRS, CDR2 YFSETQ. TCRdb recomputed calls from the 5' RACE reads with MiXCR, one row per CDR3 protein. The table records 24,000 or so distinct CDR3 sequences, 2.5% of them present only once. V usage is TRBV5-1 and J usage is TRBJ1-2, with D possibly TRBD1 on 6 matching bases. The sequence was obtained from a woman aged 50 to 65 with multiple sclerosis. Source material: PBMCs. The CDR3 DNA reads TGCGCCAGCAGCGCCGACGGAGGGGGAAACTATGGCTACACCTTC. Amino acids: CASSADGGGNYGYTF. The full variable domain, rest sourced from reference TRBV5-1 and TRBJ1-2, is KAGVTQTPRYLIKTRGQQVTLSCSPISGHRSVSWYQQTPGQGLQFLFEYFSETQRNKGNFPGRFSGRQFSNSRSEMNVSTLELGDSALYLCASSADGGGNYGYTFGSGTRLTVV.